Detailed here is one T cell receptor (beta chain). This entry belongs to a study of shared clonotypes between healthy human individuals. Sequencing used immunoSEQ multiplex PCR; TCRdb keeps in-frame clones, though not all of them. The data contain roughly 1,600,000 clones, about 98.5% of them seen just once; the ten biggest clones take up 0.3% to 0.45%. CDR1 SEHNR and CDR2 FQNEAQ come from the germline V gene (reference sequence). The CDR3 is 16 residues long. The trim removed 5 bases at V and 2 bases at J, leaving 11 bases unmatched. The sequence derives from a man aged 25 to 45 in good health. Sequences were obtained from naive CD4+ T cells sorted from blood. As to subset: CD45RA+ positively selected. The chain combines TRBV7-9 with TRBJ2-5, with TRBD1 matching 7 bases. The CDR3 region is CASSQLPGQQQETQYF. The CDR3 region has the DNA TGTGCCAGCAGCCAACTACCGGGACAGCAACAAGAGACCCAGTACTTC.